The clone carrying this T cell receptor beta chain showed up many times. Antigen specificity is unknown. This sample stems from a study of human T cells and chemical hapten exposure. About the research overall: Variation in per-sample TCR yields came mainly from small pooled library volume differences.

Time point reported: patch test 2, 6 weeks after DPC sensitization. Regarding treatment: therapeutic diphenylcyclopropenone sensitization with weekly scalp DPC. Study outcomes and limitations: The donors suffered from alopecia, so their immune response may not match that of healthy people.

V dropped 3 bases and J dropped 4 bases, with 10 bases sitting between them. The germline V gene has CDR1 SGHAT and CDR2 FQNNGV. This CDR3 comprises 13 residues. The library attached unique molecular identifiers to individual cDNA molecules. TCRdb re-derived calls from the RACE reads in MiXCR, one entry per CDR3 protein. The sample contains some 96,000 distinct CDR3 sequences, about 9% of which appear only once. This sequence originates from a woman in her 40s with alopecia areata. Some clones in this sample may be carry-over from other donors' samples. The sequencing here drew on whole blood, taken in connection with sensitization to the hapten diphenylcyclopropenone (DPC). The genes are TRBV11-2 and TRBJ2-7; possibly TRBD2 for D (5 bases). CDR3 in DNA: TGTGCCAGCAGCTTCCAGGCGGGTTACGAGCAGTACTTC. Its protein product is CASSFQAGYEQYF.